The clone carrying this T cell receptor beta chain was counted at least ten times. The antigen is undetermined. The data were taken from a study of regulatory T cells in long-lasting Graves disease. This CDR3 has 15 residues. The V segment lost 5 bases and the J segment 5 bases; nucleotides outside the gene matches: 8. Germline values: CDR1 SNHLY, CDR2 FYNNEI. As to time point: newly diagnosed GD, antithyroid drugs for less than 3 months. The TCR library was made from RNA extracted from PBMCs. Relying on iRepertoire HTBI primers and Arm-PCR of CDR3 regions, the team built TCR beta libraries. TCRdb reprocessed the multiplex PCR reads with MiXCR, giving one entry per CDR3 protein. The sample comprises roughly 560,000 distinct CDR3 sequences, roughly 15% of which are singletons, and 25% rests with the top ten. Points from the study as a whole: Persistent disease showed a preference for TRBV28, TRBJ1-2 and TRBJ2-5.

This sample was shared with a second study, whose subject was T cells in Graves' hyperthyroidism and ophthalmopathy. That report notes: The patients, who ranged from 18 to 65 in age, presented with newly diagnosed hyperthyroidism lasting under 2 months. The TCR CDR3 was amplified in a first-round RT-PCR using the HTBI primer set.

The TCR comes from a woman aged 35-65 years with Graves disease. The specimen was peripheral blood mononuclear cells (PBMCs), collected at new diagnosis, from a patient treated with antithyroid drugs. V is TRBV2 and J is TRBJ1-5, with TRBD1 matching 8 bases. CDR3 coding DNA: TGTGCCAGCAGTCCACAGACAGGGGCGGATCAGCCCCAGCATTTT. This translates into CASSPQTGADQPQHF.